The rows below give T cell receptor beta chains drawn from one sample of a study of T cell responses to AZD1222 COVID-19 vaccine. The assay was immunoSEQ multiplex PCR, and TCRdb's table has in-frame clones only and misses some. The data hold more than 95,000 clones, with around 88% observed a single time. This sample comprised peripheral blood, obtained 28 days after the second AZD1222 dose. The source is an adult who received the AZD1222 COVID-19 vaccine. Both conserved end residues are part of each CDR3. The D gene is left open where the match is weak. Where a row states a size, it is once, few, many or the class of an expanded clone; other rows omit it.

d_call j_call clone_size v_call cdr3_nt cdr3_aa
TRBD2 TRBJ2-2 NA TRBV7-3 TGTGCCAGCAGCTTTAGCGGGAGGGGTGGGGAGCTGTTTTTT CASSFSGRGGELFF
NA TRBJ2-3 NA TRBV3-1/TRBV3-2 TGTGCCAGCAGCCAGGCACGTGAAGATACGCAGTATTTT CASSQAREDTQYF
NA TRBJ2-1 few TRBV9 TGTGCCAGCAGCGCAGGGGGGGTGAGTGAGCAGTTCTTC CASSAGGVSEQFF
NA TRBJ2-7 NA TRBV29-1 TGCAGCGCCGTAGACAGCGTCGCCTCCTACGAGCAGTACTTC CSAVDSVASYEQYF
NA TRBJ2-3 few TRBV7-9 TGTGCCAGCAGCTTTGGGGTGTCTAGCACAGATACGCAGTATTTT CASSFGVSSTDTQYF
TRBD2 TRBJ2-3 NA TRBV5-4 TGTGCCAGCAGACGGGGGGGCGCTACAGATACGCAGTATTTT CASRRGGATDTQYF
NA TRBJ1-1 NA TRBV7-3 TGTGCCAGCAGCTTCGGTCCCTCACGGGACACTGAAGCTTTCTTT CASSFGPSRDTEAFF
NA TRBJ1-2 once TRBV2 TGTGCCAGCAGGGGAGACAGTTACTATGGCTACACCTTC CASRGDSYYGYTF
TRBD1 TRBJ1-2 NA TRBV28 TGTGCCAGCGGGGGGGACAGGGGCCTGCATGGCTACACCTTC CASGGDRGLHGYTF
NA TRBJ2-3 NA TRBV7-2 TGTGCCAGCAGCTTAGCCGGCGAGGGAGATACGCAGTATTTT CASSLAGEGDTQYF
TRBD2 TRBJ2-5 NA TRBV29-1 TGCAGCGTTTTTTCGGGAGGGTGGGAGACCCAGTACTTC CSVFSGGWETQYF
TRBD2 TRBJ2-2 NA TRBV19 TGTGCCAGTAGGAGACTAGCGGGTTTCAACACCGGGGAGCTGTTTTTT CASRRLAGFNTGELFF
NA TRBJ1-3 NA TRBV18 TGTGCCAGCTCACTAGACAACTCTGGAAACACCATATATTTT CASSLDNSGNTIYF
NA TRBJ2-3 NA TRBV5-1 TGCGCCAGCAGCTTGGTGGCGGGTTCGGGCACAGATACGCAGTATTTT CASSLVAGSGTDTQYF
TRBD1 TRBJ1-5 NA TRBV10-3 TGTGCCATCAGTGAGTACCCAGGGGGCGGGAATCAGCCCCAGCATTTT CAISEYPGGGNQPQHF
TRBD2 TRBJ2-5 NA TRBV3-1/TRBV3-2 TGTGCCAGCAGCCCCGCTGGCGGGAGGAAGACCCAGTACTTC CASSPAGGRKTQYF
NA TRBJ1-2 NA TRBV2 TGTGCCAGCAGTGAAGCTAGGGCGGCGAGTGGCTACACCTTC CASSEARAASGYTF
NA TRBJ2-1 NA TRBV30 TGTGCCTGGAGCACCCGTAGGAGGCGTATCAGCTCCTACAATGAGCAGTTCTTC CAWSTRRRRISSYNEQFF
NA TRBJ2-4 NA TRBV5-6 TGTGCCAGCAGCACCCTGGTCCTATCTAAAGCCAAAAACATTCAGTACTTC CASSTLVLSKAKNIQYF
NA TRBJ1-2 NA TRBV7-9 TGTGCCAGCAGCCCCCGGACAGACCATCGCTACACCTTC CASSPRTDHRYTF
TRBD1 TRBJ1-2 few TRBV13 TGTGCCAGCAGCCCCAGGGGGACAGGGGGCGCGGACTATGGCTACACCTTC CASSPRGTGGADYGYTF
TRBD2 TRBJ2-3 NA TRBV28 TGTGCCAGCAGTTTTAGCGGACTAGCTAGCACAGATACGCAGTATTTT CASSFSGLASTDTQYF
NA TRBJ2-5 once TRBV18 TGTGCCAGCTCACCATTTGGGGGGCAAGAGACCCAGTACTTC CASSPFGGQETQYF
NA TRBJ2-1 NA TRBV11-3 TGTGCCAGCAGCCCCGCGGCGGGCAGCTCCTACAATGAGCAGTTCTTC CASSPAAGSSYNEQFF
NA TRBJ1-4 few TRBV7-2 TGTGCCAGCAGGTCACAGGGCGTTGGGGAAAAACTGTTTTTT CASRSQGVGEKLFF
NA TRBJ2-1 NA TRBV6-2/TRBV6-3 TGTGCCAGCAGCACCCTCCCCCGGACCAACCGGGGTGAGCAGTTCTTC CASSTLPRTNRGEQFF
NA TRBJ1-2 NA TRBV6-5 TGTGCCAGCTCCTCGACGGGAGCCGGCTACACCTTC CASSSTGAGYTF
TRBD1 TRBJ2-7 few TRBV5-6 TGTGCCAGCAGCTTAGAGTCCTGGCCGGGACAGGGTCCCGGGCAGTACTTC CASSLESWPGQGPGQYF
TRBD1 TRBJ1-5 NA TRBV12-5 TGTGCTAGTGAAACCGGGACAGGGGTCCAGCCCCAGCATTTT CASETGTGVQPQHF
NA TRBJ1-3 NA TRBV7-3 TGTGCCAGCAGCTTAGGGAGCTCTGGAAACACCATATATTTT CASSLGSSGNTIYF